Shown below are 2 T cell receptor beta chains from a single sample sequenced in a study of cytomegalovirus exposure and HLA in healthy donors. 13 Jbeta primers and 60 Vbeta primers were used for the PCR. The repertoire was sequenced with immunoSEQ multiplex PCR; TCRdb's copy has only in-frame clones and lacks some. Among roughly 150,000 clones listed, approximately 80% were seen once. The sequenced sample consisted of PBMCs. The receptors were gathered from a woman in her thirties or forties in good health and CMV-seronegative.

Here the CDR3 DNA reads TGTGCCAGCAGTTATGCCGGGTCGGGGGAGCAGTACTTC. As protein: CASSYAGSGEQYF. The V call is TRBV6-6, the J call TRBJ2-7, with D possibly TRBD2 on 5 matching bases. The CDR3 consists of 13 residues. V was clipped by 3 bases and J by 7 bases, with 13 bases between them. Germline loops: CDR1 MNHNY, CDR2 SVGAGI (reference sequence).

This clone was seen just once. CDR3 sequence (DNA): TGTGCCAGCAGTCCTTCCGGGACTAAGAGGTATAAGGCCAAAAACATTCAGTACTTC. Its translation is CASSPSGTKRYKAKNIQYF. The rearrangement joins TRBV14 to TRBJ2-4, with TRBD2 matching over 7 bases. The germline gives CDR1 SGHDN, CDR2 FVKESK. This CDR3 comprises 19 residues. Unmatched junction bases numbered 18, after V lost 6 bases and J lost 1 base. The entire variable domain, with the rest obtained from reference TRBV14 and TRBJ2-4, is as follows: EAGVTQFPSHSVIEKGQTVTLRCDPISGHDNLYWYRRVMGKEIKFLLHFVKESKQDESGMPNNRFLAERTGGTYSTLKVQPAELEDSGVYFCASSPSGTKRYKAKNIQYFGAGTRLSVL.